Listed below are T cell receptor beta chains from one sample, sequenced in a study of cytomegalovirus exposure and HLA in healthy donors. The data were produced by immunoSEQ multiplex PCR, yet TCRdb's version contains in-frame clones alone and is incomplete. The sample records 150,000 to 200,000 clones, 75% to 80% being singletons. Sequencing was performed on PBMCs. The receptors here all came from a female donor in good health and CMV-seronegative. The CDR3 runs from the conserved cysteine through the conserved F or W. The D gene is left open where the match is weak. A clone size is listed for some rows: how often the clone was seen (once, few, many), or a class if it is expanded.

d_gene,v_gene,abundance,j_gene,CDR3aa,CDR3nt
NA,TRBV29-1,once,TRBJ2-5,CSVEMRIQETQYF,TGCAGCGTTGAGATGCGGATACAAGAGACCCAGTACTTC
NA,TRBV25-1,NA,TRBJ2-1,CASSELGGVSYNEQFF,TGTGCCAGCAGTGAATTGGGCGGGGTCTCCTACAATGAGCAGTTCTTC
TRBD1,TRBV7-2,NA,TRBJ1-1,CASSTTPGGTEAFF,TGTGCCAGCAGCACCACCCCAGGGGGCACTGAAGCTTTCTTT
TRBD1,TRBV6-1,few,TRBJ1-2,CASSVSWTGPYGYTF,TGTGCCAGCAGTGTCTCCTGGACAGGCCCCTATGGCTACACCTTC
NA,TRBV5-1,NA,TRBJ2-3,CASSRRLGTTDTQYF,TGCGCCAGCAGCCGCCGACTAGGAACGACAGATACGCAGTATTTT
TRBD2,TRBV6-1,NA,TRBJ2-5,CASGLAGGETQYF,TGTGCCAGCGGCCTAGCGGGAGGGGAGACCCAGTACTTC
TRBD2,TRBV10-3,few,TRBJ2-5,CAISDPGLAGASSGAQYF,TGTGCCATCAGTGACCCCGGACTAGCGGGGGCCTCCTCTGGAGCCCAGTACTTC
NA,TRBV20-1,few,TRBJ1-2,CSARSNGYTF,TGCAGTGCTAGGAGTAATGGCTACACCTTC
TRBD1,TRBV28,NA,TRBJ2-3,CASSPLDPGQGMTDTQYF,TGTGCCAGCAGCCCCCTCGATCCGGGACAGGGGATGACAGATACGCAGTATTTT
NA,TRBV5-1,NA,TRBJ2-5,CASRSGQIQETQYF,TGCGCCAGCAGATCAGGACAGATACAAGAGACCCAGTACTTC
NA,TRBV10-3,NA,TRBJ1-4,CAISEGTGGQATNEKLFF,TGTGCCATCAGTGAGGGCACAGGAGGGCAGGCAACTAATGAAAAACTGTTTTTT
TRBD2,TRBV7-9,NA,TRBJ2-1,CASSFPKRSAGGAYNEQFF,TGTGCCAGCAGCTTTCCAAAACGGAGTGCGGGGGGCGCGTACAATGAGCAGTTCTTC
NA,TRBV5-4,NA,TRBJ2-5,CASSLDWTRETQYF,TGTGCCAGCAGCTTGGATTGGACAAGAGAGACCCAGTACTTC
NA,TRBV2,NA,TRBJ1-4,CASSETGAVYEKLFF,TGTGCCAGCAGTGAAACTGGGGCGGTTTATGAAAAACTGTTTTTT
NA,TRBV6-6,NA,TRBJ2-7,CASSGGGYEQYF,TGTGCCAGCAGTGGGGGCGGCTACGAGCAGTACTTC
NA,TRBV4-2,NA,TRBJ2-1,CASSQGGASAYNEQFF,TGTGCCAGCAGCCAAGGGGGAGCCTCAGCCTACAATGAGCAGTTCTTC
NA,TRBV25-1,NA,TRBJ2-1,CASSALGGNEQFF,TGTGCCAGCAGTGCCTTGGGGGGAAATGAGCAGTTCTTC
NA,TRBV9,NA,TRBJ1-4,CASSPWRGNEKLFF,TGTGCCAGCAGCCCGTGGCGGGGAAATGAAAAACTGTTTTTT
NA,TRBV7-9,once,TRBJ1-1,CASSFTGLEAFF,TGTGCCAGCAGCTTCACAGGGCTTGAAGCTTTCTTT
NA,TRBV5-6,NA,TRBJ2-7,CASSLRRRDSYEQYF,TGTGCCAGCAGCTTGAGGCGTCGGGACTCCTACGAGCAGTACTTC
NA,TRBV5-5,few,TRBJ2-5,CASSYLGGKTQYF,TGTGCCAGCAGCTACCTCGGGGGAAAGACCCAGTACTTC
NA,TRBV10-1,NA,TRBJ2-2,CARPLRTGELFF,TGCGCCAGGCCCCTGAGGACCGGGGAGCTGTTTTTT
TRBD2,TRBV5-4,NA,TRBJ2-7,CASSLFGGRADEQYF,TGTGCCAGCAGCTTGTTCGGCGGGAGGGCCGACGAGCAGTACTTC
NA,TRBV4-3,NA,TRBJ2-1,CASSQRPLGSDEQFF,TGCGCCAGCAGCCAGCGTCCACTAGGTTCGGATGAGCAGTTCTTC
TRBD2,TRBV9,NA,TRBJ2-3,CASSVGITSGRRVGETQYF,TGTGCCAGCAGCGTGGGGATAACTAGCGGGAGGAGGGTTGGTGAGACGCAGTATTTT
TRBD1,TRBV5-4,NA,TRBJ1-2,CASTRTGGNYGYTF,TGTGCCAGCACCCGGACAGGGGGTAACTATGGCTACACCTTC
NA,TRBV4-1,NA,TRBJ2-1,CASSQVERATYNEQFF,TGCGCCAGCAGCCAAGTCGAGCGGGCAACCTACAATGAGCAGTTCTTC
TRBD1,TRBV6-4,NA,TRBJ1-1,CASSDSQPHDRAPEAFF,TGTGCCAGCAGTGACTCCCAGCCCCACGACAGGGCTCCTGAAGCTTTCTTT
TRBD2,TRBV5-1,once,TRBJ2-5,CASTPRGGVTQYF,TGCGCCAGCACCCCGAGGGGAGGGGTGACCCAGTACTTC
NA,TRBV2,NA,TRBJ2-7,CASSIPDGGSYEQYF,TGTGCCAGCAGTATTCCAGACGGAGGGTCCTACGAGCAGTACTTC
TRBD1,TRBV30,NA,TRBJ2-7,CAWSVRWRAGTGDYEQYF,TGTGCCTGGAGTGTAAGGTGGAGAGCCGGGACAGGTGACTACGAGCAGTACTTC
TRBD2,TRBV4-3,NA,TRBJ2-3,CASSQGAGGPRDTQYF,TGCGCCAGCAGCCAAGGGGCGGGAGGGCCCAGAGATACGCAGTATTTT
TRBD1,TRBV7-9,NA,TRBJ1-2,CASSSDRELGGYTF,TGTGCCAGCAGTTCGGACAGGGAACTTGGTGGCTACACCTTC
TRBD1,TRBV4-1,NA,TRBJ1-6,CASSGDSISPLHF,TGCGCCAGCAGCGGGGACAGTATCTCACCCCTCCACTTT
TRBD1,TRBV5-1,NA,TRBJ1-1,CASSLDIQGTEAFF,TGCGCCAGCAGCTTGGACATACAGGGGACTGAAGCTTTCTTT
NA,TRBV30,once,TRBJ1-6,CAWSDQNSPLHF,TGTGCCTGGAGTGATCAGAATTCACCCCTCCACTTT
NA,TRBV30,NA,TRBJ1-2,CAWISRANYGYTF,TGTGCCTGGATTTCGAGGGCAAACTATGGCTACACCTTC
TRBD2,TRBV11-3,NA,TRBJ2-1,CASSPGTSGGLSYNEQFF,TGTGCCAGCAGCCCTGGGACTAGCGGGGGCCTCTCCTACAATGAGCAGTTCTTC
NA,TRBV19,NA,TRBJ1-4,CASSSFSSGQYNEKLFF,TGTGCCAGTAGTTCCTTCTCTAGCGGACAATATAATGAAAAACTGTTTTTT
NA,TRBV6-1,few,TRBJ1-1,CASSGGGRITEAFF,TGTGCCAGCAGTGGCGGGGGGCGCATCACTGAAGCTTTCTTT
NA,TRBV5-1,NA,TRBJ2-2,CASTRQPNTGELFF,TGCGCCAGCACTAGACAGCCGAACACCGGGGAGCTGTTTTTT
NA,TRBV19,NA,TRBJ2-3,CASSQGHFTDTQYF,TGTGCCAGTAGTCAAGGACATTTCACAGATACGCAGTATTTT
NA,TRBV7-7,once,TRBJ2-3,CASSLWGSDTQYF,TGTGCTAGCAGCTTATGGGGCTCCGATACGCAGTATTTT
TRBD2,TRBV27,NA,TRBJ2-7,CASSSGGGSGYEQYF,TGTGCCAGCAGTTCTGGGGGGGGATCTGGGTACGAGCAGTACTTC
TRBD1,TRBV5-1,NA,TRBJ1-1,CASRTGGPEAFF,TGCGCCAGCAGGACAGGGGGGCCTGAAGCTTTCTTT
NA,TRBV10-3,NA,TRBJ1-3,CAITGSGNTIYF,TGTGCCATCACAGGATCTGGAAACACCATATATTTT
TRBD1,TRBV19,few,TRBJ2-7,CASSIPGGAYEQYF,TGTGCCAGTAGTATACCAGGGGGCGCCTACGAGCAGTACTTC
TRBD2,TRBV2,NA,TRBJ2-1,CASSDSASGLDEQFF,TGTGCCAGCAGTGACTCGGCTAGCGGGCTCGATGAGCAGTTCTTC
NA,TRBV9,NA,TRBJ2-3,CASSLGAIIGVDTQYF,TGTGCCAGCAGCCTGGGGGCCATAATTGGTGTAGATACGCAGTATTTT
NA,TRBV7-3,NA,TRBJ1-2,CASSPRVRPF,TGTGCCAGCAGCCCCCGGGTCCGCCCCTTC
NA,TRBV5-1,NA,TRBJ2-5,CASSLVIAGRETQYF,TGCGCCAGCAGCTTGGTGATCGCGGGGCGAGAGACCCAGTACTTC
TRBD2,TRBV4-1,NA,TRBJ2-7,CASSQDREGGYEQYF,TGCGCCAGCAGCCAAGATCGGGAGGGAGGCTACGAGCAGTACTTC
TRBD2,TRBV28,NA,TRBJ2-3,CASSPGTSGRAGSTDTQYF,TGTGCCAGCAGTCCCGGGACTAGCGGGAGGGCCGGGAGCACAGATACGCAGTATTTT
NA,TRBV10-3,NA,TRBJ2-1,CASSYSETGNEQFF,TGTGCCAGCAGTTACTCGGAAACGGGTAATGAGCAGTTCTTC
TRBD1,TRBV11-2,NA,TRBJ2-7,CASSIQGAFYEQYF,TGTGCCAGCAGCATCCAGGGGGCGTTCTACGAGCAGTACTTC
NA,TRBV5-1,NA,TRBJ2-3,CASSLSGWDTQYF,TGCGCCAGCAGCTTGTCAGGGTGGGATACGCAGTATTTT
NA,TRBV2,NA,TRBJ2-7,CASSVGAPTYEQYF,TGTGCCAGCAGTGTGGGGGCTCCCACCTACGAGCAGTACTTC